This T cell receptor (beta chain) stems from a study of brain T cells in children with intractable seizures. A remark on this clone: Its cognate antigen is unknown.

The protocol was immunoSEQ multiplex PCR, while the TCRdb copy is restricted to in-frame clones and leaves out a portion. The table has about 320,000 clones, approximately 93% seen once. Between the trimmed V and J ends, which lost 0 bases and 11 bases, there was a span of 16 bases. Germline values: CDR1 SGHAT, CDR2 FQNNGV. This CDR3 spans 14 amino acids. Time point reported: blood from clinic visit 5 months post-surgery; TSC patient then seizure free. Surgery cases with the highest brain T cell transcript signatures were chosen for sequencing. Study-wide findings and caveats: Pre- and post-surgery blood differed in depth, so pre-surgery absences may be undersampling. Only CDR3 sequence similarity suggested viral specificity, without known HCMV serostatus.

The TCR comes from a boy younger than two with tuberous sclerosis and intractable seizures. V usage is TRBV11-2 and J usage is TRBJ1-1, with a tentative D call TRBD1 (6 bases). The material sequenced was peripheral blood, taken 5 to 6 months after surgery. The CDR3 DNA is TGTGCCAGCAGCTTAGATCTTGGGGGGCTCGAGGCTTTCTTT. Its translation is CASSLDLGGLEAFF.